Detailed here is one T cell receptor (beta chain). The V gene lost 1 base and the J gene lost 0 bases, with 13 bases spanning the gap. The CDR3 extends over 17 amino acids. Germline CDR1 reads SGHTA; CDR2 reads FQGNSA. In the original workflow: Amplification of reference gene primers provided the estimated nucleated cell counts. The assay was immunoSEQ multiplex PCR, and TCRdb's table has in-frame clones only and misses some. That table is the source of V, J and clone size, and D and trimming were worked out from the DNA. The sample lists about 200,000 clones, more than 75% occurring once. This record comes from a study of blood T cell repertoires in COVID-19. Across the study: Italy, Spain and the United States were the sources of the convalescent and acute COVID-19 samples.

The TCR originated in a man aged 40-50 years with active or convalescent COVID-19. J is TRBJ2-1 and V is TRBV7-2; tentative D call: TRBD1 (6 bases). The source material was peripheral blood. The CDR3 DNA reads TGTGCCAGCAGCTTAGTGCCCCGGACAGTCTCCTACAATGAGCAGTTCTTC. It specifies CASSLVPRTVSYNEQFF.